The 20 T cell receptor beta chains below were found in one sample sequenced in a study of blood T cell repertoires in COVID-19. TCRdb's copy holds only in-frame clones and misses some; the assay was immunoSEQ multiplex PCR. The sample lists some 330,000 clones, about 87% seen once, with roughly 1.9% in the top ten. Sequenced input: PBMCs or T cells enriched from blood (not recorded which). The receptors were sampled from a man aged 35 to 55 in a cohort exposed to, infected with or recovered from COVID-19 (not recorded which).

V and J are TRBV11-2 and TRBJ1-2; 11 nucleotides align to TRBD1. Germline-derived CDR1 and CDR2 are SGHAT and FQNNGV. The CDR3 is 15 amino acids. J gave up 4 bases and V 1 base, and 2 bases lay outside the gene matches. Written as DNA, the CDR3 is TGTGCCAGCAGCTTAGGGACAGGGGGCGCCTATGGCTACACCTTC. Translated: CASSLGTGGAYGYTF. Combining the CDR3 with reference TRBV11-2 and TRBJ1-2 gives the whole variable domain EAGVAQSPRYKIIEKRQSVAFWCNPISGHATLYWYQQILGQGPKLLIQFQNNGVVDDSQLPKDRFSAERLKGVDSTLKIQPAKLEDSAVYLCASSLGTGGAYGYTFGSGTRLTVV.

The chain carries TRBV18 and TRBJ1-2; 9 bases agree with TRBD1. The CDR3 runs to 16 residues. The V gene end was trimmed by 5 bases and the J gene end by 2 bases; junction bases not matched to a gene: 9. Germline loops: CDR1 KGHSH, CDR2 LQKENI. Written as DNA, the CDR3 is TGTGCCAGCTCATCCGGGACAGGGAAGAAAAACTATGGCTACACCTTC. As protein: CASSSGTGKKNYGYTF.

V and J are TRBV7-9 and TRBJ2-5; D remains ambiguous. Germline-derived CDR1 and CDR2 are SEHNR and FQNEAQ (reference sequence). V was cut by 3 bases and J by 0 bases, with 14 bases left in between. CDR3 length: 16 residues. The DNA for the CDR3 is TGTGCCAGCAGCTTGGCGGAAGAATATTACCAAGAGACCCAGTACTTC. Its translation: CASSLAEEYYQETQYF.

A single count supports this clone. The chain links TRBV18 to TRBJ2-3, with 9 bases lining up with TRBD2. V lost 3 bases and J lost 5; bases outside the gene matches: 9. The CDR3 consists of 16 residues. Germline loops: CDR1 KGHSH, CDR2 LQKENI. CDR3 sequence reads: CASSPTAGGPVDTQYF. The CDR3 region has the DNA TGTGCCAGCTCACCGACGGCGGGAGGGCCCGTAGATACGCAGTATTTT.

This clone was recorded a few times. V is TRBV27 and J is TRBJ1-2; 10 bases align to TRBD1. The germline V gene encodes CDR1 MNHEY and CDR2 SMNVEV (reference sequence). The ends lost 6 bases at V and 5 bases at J; junction bases unmatched: 12. The CDR3 totals 16 residues. The DNA for the CDR3 is TGTGCCAGCAGCCCGGGTCCGACAGGGGGCGGGTATGGCTACACCTTC. Translation gives CASSPGPTGGGYGYTF.

The rearrangement joins TRBV24-1 to TRBJ2-7; 7 bases match TRBD2. CDR1 and CDR2 from the germline V gene are KGHDR and SFDVKD. The V and J ends lost 7 bases and 2 bases, in that order; junction bases with no gene match: 7. This CDR3 spans 14 amino acids. CDR3 loop: CATSPGTTTYEQYF. The CDR3 DNA sequence: TGTGCCACCAGCCCCGGGACTACAACCTACGAGCAGTACTTC.

The J gene is TRBJ2-5, the V gene TRBV6-5, with 13 bases that match TRBD2. Losses at the gene ends were 6 bases for V and 5 bases for J; bases not matched to a gene: 6. CDR3 length equals 15 residues. CDR1 is MNHEY and CDR2 is SVGAGI in the germline V gene. Written as DNA, the CDR3 is TGTGCCAGCAGGAGGACTAGCGGGAGTTTTGAGACCCAGTACTTC. Encoded protein: CASRRTSGSFETQYF.

This clone has more than one count but fewer than ten. This chain links TRBV29-1 with TRBJ2-3; D perhaps matches TRBD2 (5 bases). With 4 bases removed from V and 2 bases from J, the gap between germline ends came to 16 bases. The CDR3 has 15 residues. Germline CDR1 and CDR2: SQVTM and ANQGSEA. The CDR3 reads CSVVGGLLTTDTQYF. The CDR3 DNA is TGCAGCGTTGTAGGAGGACTTCTGACCACAGATACGCAGTATTTT.

This clone was seen only a few times. The J gene is TRBJ1-1, the V gene TRBV6-5, with a possible D match to TRBD1 (5 bases). The germline V gene encodes CDR1 MNHEY and CDR2 SVGAGI. V was trimmed by 6 bases and J by 7 bases, leaving 18 bases between them. The CDR3 runs 14 residues. The CDR3 loop reads CASRNSRTRDEAFF. The DNA for the CDR3 is TGTGCCAGCAGAAACTCTCGGACAAGAGATGAAGCTTTCTTT.

J is TRBJ2-2 and V is TRBV11-2; 7 nucleotides align to TRBD1. CDR1 and CDR2 from the germline V gene are SGHAT and FQNNGV. V lost 5 bases, J lost 6 bases, and 3 bases stayed unmatched. The length of the CDR3 is 13 residues. The CDR3 here is CASSITGAGELFF. The CDR3 DNA sequence: TGTGCCAGCAGCATCACAGGGGCCGGGGAGCTGTTTTTT.

This chain joins TRBV3-1 (or the pseudogene TRBV3-2) and TRBJ1-1; TRBD1 aligns across 7 bases. The CDR3 spans 17 residues. The germline gives CDR1 LGHDT, CDR2 YNNKEL (reference sequence). Trimming took 4 bases from V and 0 from J; bases not matched to a gene: 11. The CDR3 DNA reads as TGTGCCAGCAGCCCAGGACAGGCCGCGAGAATGAACACTGAAGCTTTCTTT. It specifies CASSPGQAARMNTEAFF.

This clone occurred many times. The conserved closing phenylalanine or tryptophan is absent in this CDR3, likely reflecting a read error. The DNA is left out, because the CDR3 cannot be placed on it with certainty; the CDR3 is given as TCRdb lists it. This sequence joins TRBV6-4 and TRBJ2-7; TRBD1, the table's D call, was not compared with the DNA. Looked up from germline, CDR1 is MRHNA and CDR2 is SNTAGT. 11 amino acids form the CDR3, both terminal residues included. The CDR3: CASLYRDRICL.

The chain links TRBV25-1 to TRBJ2-2; 13 nucleotides line up with TRBD2. Germline CDR1 reads MGHDK; CDR2 reads SYGVNS. V shed 6 bases, J shed 3 bases, and the junction held 1 base outside the gene matches. This CDR3 has 15 amino acids. The CDR3 nucleotides are TGTGCCAGCAGCGGACTAGCGGGAGACACCGGGGAGCTGTTTTTT. Encoded protein: CASSGLAGDTGELFF.

This rearrangement joins TRBV10-1 to TRBJ1-2, with D unresolved. This CDR3 region has 13 residues. Trimming cost V 0 bases and J 4 bases, with 6 bases left between them. CDR1 is WNHNN, CDR2 SYGVQD, per germline (reference sequence). CDR3 loop: CASSESFGYGYTF. For the CDR3, the DNA is TGCGCCAGCAGTGAGTCGTTCGGCTATGGCTACACCTTC.

This chain joins TRBV5-1 and TRBJ2-5; 14 bases are a match to TRBD2. CDR1 is SGHRS, CDR2 YFSETQ, per germline. This CDR3 has 16 residues. J lost 5 bases, V lost 4 bases, and 7 bases had no gene match. The CDR3 DNA is TGCGCCAGCAGCAAGGGACTAGCGGGAGATATGGAGACCCAGTACTTC. Translated, it gives CASSKGLAGDMETQYF. Complete variable domain (other parts from reference TRBV5-1 and TRBJ2-5): KAGVTQTPRYLIKTRGQQVTLSCSPISGHRSVSWYQQTPGQGLQFLFEYFSETQRNKGNFPGRFSGRQFSNSRSEMNVSTLELGDSALYLCASSKGLAGDMETQYFGPGTRLLVL.

The J gene is TRBJ2-7, the V gene TRBV6-5; 12 nucleotides match TRBD2. From germline, CDR1 is MNHEY and CDR2 SVGAGI. The CDR3 sequence is 15 residues long. The trim removed 6 bases at V and 1 base at J, leaving 4 bases unmatched. CDR3 DNA: TGTGCCAGCAGCAAAGGGACTAGCGGGTCCTACGAGCAGTACTTC. Residues: CASSKGTSGSYEQYF.

This chain joins TRBV10-3 and TRBJ2-7; 7 bases match TRBD1. The CDR3 runs to 14 residues. CDR1 ENHRY and CDR2 SYGVKD come from the germline V gene. The junction had 5 bases not matched to a gene; V was cut back by 4 bases and J by 2 bases. CDR3 residues: CAISGTGPTYEQYF. CDR3 nucleotide sequence: TGTGCCATCAGTGGGACAGGTCCGACCTACGAGCAGTACTTC.

This chain uses TRBV24-1 with TRBJ2-3; D perhaps matches TRBD2 (6 bases). V lost 9 bases and J 1 base, leaving 10 bases between the germline ends. Germline-derived CDR1 and CDR2 are KGHDR and SFDVKD. The CDR3 is 13 amino acids. The CDR3 DNA reads TGTGCCACCGGAGGGGAGGGCACAGATACGCAGTATTTT. This codes for CATGGEGTDTQYF.

This clone occurred a few times. V gene TRBV27 combines with J gene TRBJ2-3, with 11 positions matching TRBD2. The CDR3 runs to 16 residues. J gave up 4 bases and V 3 bases, and 6 bases lay outside the gene matches. Germline loops: CDR1 MNHEY, CDR2 SMNVEV (reference sequence). The CDR3 loop reads CASSLASGRSADTQYF. The CDR3 nucleotides read TGTGCCAGCAGTTTGGCTAGCGGGAGGAGTGCAGATACGCAGTATTTT.

The chain couples TRBV6-1 to TRBJ1-3; a possible D gene is TRBD1 (6 bases). Germline V CDR1 and CDR2: MNHNS, SASEGT. V lost 1 base and J 6 bases, leaving 16 bases between the germline ends. The CDR3 has 16 residues. The CDR3 protein is CASSEDGDRLLNTIYF. DNA of the CDR3: TGTGCCAGCAGTGAAGACGGAGACAGGCTACTAAACACCATATATTTT.